A selection of T cell receptor beta chains follows, all from one sample in a study of PD-L1 blockade in urothelial cancer. Assay: immunoSEQ multiplex PCR; the TCRdb copy retains only in-frame clones and omits some. The data contain roughly 130,000 clones, around 85% of them singletons. The specimen was PBMCs, collected around atezolizumab (anti-PD-L1) treatment. The receptor set was obtained from a man aged 50-60 years with urothelial cancer. Each CDR3 is given with its conserved first and last residue. A D gene is named only where the DNA matches it firmly. Size tells how often a clone was seen (once, few, many) or the class of an expanded clone, and some rows leave it out.

d_call: TRBD1; v_call: TRBV19; j_call: TRBJ1-5; clone_size: -; cdr3_nt: TGTGCCAGTAGCAAAACCGGGACAGGAAGTTTTCAGCCCCAGCATTTT; cdr3_aa: CASSKTGTGSFQPQHF
d_call: TRBD2; v_call: TRBV5-1; j_call: TRBJ2-1; clone_size: -; cdr3_nt: TGCGCCAGCAGCTTGGGAGGGGCGGGAGGATACAATGAGCAGTTCTTC; cdr3_aa: CASSLGGAGGYNEQFF
d_call: -; v_call: TRBV9; j_call: TRBJ1-2; clone_size: -; cdr3_nt: TGTGCCAGCAGCGTAGAAGCGAGAGCAGCTAACTATGGCTACACCTTC; cdr3_aa: CASSVEARAANYGYTF
d_call: -; v_call: TRBV27; j_call: TRBJ1-5; clone_size: -; cdr3_nt: TGTGCCAGCAGTTTAGAACGGAATCAGCCCCAGCATTTT; cdr3_aa: CASSLERNQPQHF
d_call: -; v_call: TRBV5-1; j_call: TRBJ2-7; clone_size: -; cdr3_nt: TGCGCCAGCGGTGAGGCAGGGGACTCCTACGAGCAGTACTTC; cdr3_aa: CASGEAGDSYEQYF
d_call: -; v_call: TRBV28; j_call: TRBJ2-7; clone_size: once; cdr3_nt: TGTGCCAGCAGTTTAGACACTGGGGGCAGAAGTAAGCAGCAGTACTTC; cdr3_aa: CASSLDTGGRSKQQYF
d_call: TRBD1; v_call: TRBV28; j_call: TRBJ1-5; clone_size: -; cdr3_nt: TGTGCCAGCAGTTTGTCAGGGGGCCTAAATCAGCCCCAGCATTTT; cdr3_aa: CASSLSGGLNQPQHF
d_call: TRBD2; v_call: TRBV2; j_call: TRBJ2-5; clone_size: once; cdr3_nt: TGTGCCAGCGGGGACTACGCCCAAGAGACCCAGTACTTC; cdr3_aa: CASGDYAQETQYF
d_call: -; v_call: TRBV9; j_call: TRBJ1-4; clone_size: -; cdr3_nt: TGTGCCAGAGTGCCTGATCCGGGTGAAAAACTGTTTTTT; cdr3_aa: CARVPDPGEKLFF
d_call: TRBD1; v_call: TRBV10-2; j_call: TRBJ1-1; clone_size: -; cdr3_nt: TGCGCCAGCAGCTTGACAGGGAAGGGGGCTGAAGCTTTCTTT; cdr3_aa: CASSLTGKGAEAFF
d_call: TRBD1; v_call: TRBV19; j_call: TRBJ2-7; clone_size: once; cdr3_nt: TGTGCCAGTAGTCCCCGGACAGGGGAGATCACCTACGAGCAGTACTTC; cdr3_aa: CASSPRTGEITYEQYF
d_call: TRBD2; v_call: TRBV6-4; j_call: TRBJ2-3; clone_size: -; cdr3_nt: TGTGCCAGCAGTGACTCCGCTAGCGGGAGTGAAACAGATACGCAGTATTTT; cdr3_aa: CASSDSASGSETDTQYF
d_call: -; v_call: TRBV5-4; j_call: TRBJ2-5; clone_size: -; cdr3_nt: TGTGCCAGCAGCTTGAAAGCCGGGAGAGAGACCCAGTACTTC; cdr3_aa: CASSLKAGRETQYF
d_call: TRBD1; v_call: TRBV30; j_call: TRBJ1-3; clone_size: -; cdr3_nt: TGTGCCTGGAGGAGGACAGGGGATAGGAACACCATATATTTT; cdr3_aa: CAWRRTGDRNTIYF
d_call: -; v_call: TRBV7-9; j_call: TRBJ1-4; clone_size: -; cdr3_nt: TGTGCCAGCAGCCCACCCGACAGGCCAACTAATGAAAAACTGTTTTTT; cdr3_aa: CASSPPDRPTNEKLFF
d_call: TRBD1; v_call: TRBV7-2; j_call: TRBJ2-5; clone_size: -; cdr3_nt: TGTGCCAGCAGCTTAGACGGGACAGGGCTTAAGACCCAGTACTTC; cdr3_aa: CASSLDGTGLKTQYF
d_call: -; v_call: TRBV30; j_call: TRBJ1-2; clone_size: -; cdr3_nt: TGTGCCTGGAGTGTACTGGCACCAAGGGGGGGCTATGGCTACACCTTC; cdr3_aa: CAWSVLAPRGGYGYTF
d_call: TRBD1; v_call: TRBV9; j_call: TRBJ2-2; clone_size: -; cdr3_nt: TGTGCCAGCAGCGCGAGCGCTACCGGGACAGGGGGGGCCGGGGAGCTGTTTTTT; cdr3_aa: CASSASATGTGGAGELFF
d_call: -; v_call: TRBV28; j_call: TRBJ2-1; clone_size: -; cdr3_nt: TGTGCCAGCAGGGACAGCAGTAACAATGAGCAGTTCTTC; cdr3_aa: CASRDSSNNEQFF
d_call: TRBD2; v_call: TRBV28; j_call: TRBJ2-5; clone_size: once; cdr3_nt: TGTGCCAGCAGTCTTAGCGGGACGGTCCGCGGGGAGACCCAGTACTTC; cdr3_aa: CASSLSGTVRGETQYF
d_call: TRBD1; v_call: TRBV14; j_call: TRBJ1-4; clone_size: -; cdr3_nt: TGTGCCAGCAGCCTCCGGGACAGGGGGCTTGCAACTAATGAAAAACTGTTTTTT; cdr3_aa: CASSLRDRGLATNEKLFF
d_call: -; v_call: TRBV7-9; j_call: TRBJ1-5; clone_size: -; cdr3_nt: TGTGCCAGCAGCCCAGCGACAGGCCGCTCCAATCAGCCCCAGCATTTT; cdr3_aa: CASSPATGRSNQPQHF
d_call: TRBD1; v_call: TRBV9; j_call: TRBJ1-6; clone_size: -; cdr3_nt: TGTGCCAGCAGCCCGGGACAGGGGGGATCCTATAATTCACCCCTCCACTTT; cdr3_aa: CASSPGQGGSYNSPLHF
d_call: -; v_call: TRBV21-1; j_call: TRBJ2-7; clone_size: -; cdr3_nt: TGTGCCAGCAGTTTGACTAGCGGGACTTACGAGCAGTACTTC; cdr3_aa: CASSLTSGTYEQYF
d_call: -; v_call: TRBV6-5; j_call: TRBJ2-1; clone_size: -; cdr3_nt: TGTGCCAGCAGTTTGACAAACAATGAGCAGTTCTTC; cdr3_aa: CASSLTNNEQFF
d_call: TRBD2; v_call: TRBV14; j_call: TRBJ2-3; clone_size: -; cdr3_nt: TGTGCCAGCAGCCAACTAGCGGGATTCCCAGATACGCAGTATTTT; cdr3_aa: CASSQLAGFPDTQYF
d_call: TRBD2; v_call: TRBV5-6; j_call: TRBJ2-3; clone_size: -; cdr3_nt: TGTGCCAGCAGCTTGCGGTGGGCTAGCGGGAGCACAGATACGCAGTATTTT; cdr3_aa: CASSLRWASGSTDTQYF
d_call: -; v_call: TRBV6-1; j_call: TRBJ1-6; clone_size: -; cdr3_nt: TGTGCCAGCAGTGACATAGAGAATTCACCCCTCCACTTT; cdr3_aa: CASSDIENSPLHF
d_call: TRBD1; v_call: TRBV5-1; j_call: TRBJ2-7; clone_size: few; cdr3_nt: TGCGCCAGCAGCTACGGACAGGGTCAGGAGCAGTACTTC; cdr3_aa: CASSYGQGQEQYF
d_call: -; v_call: TRBV28; j_call: TRBJ2-7; clone_size: -; cdr3_nt: TGTGCCAGCACTACGGTGACTTCCTACGAGCAGTACTTC; cdr3_aa: CASTTVTSYEQYF
d_call: TRBD1; v_call: TRBV18; j_call: TRBJ1-4; clone_size: once; cdr3_nt: TGTGCCAGCTCACCAGGGACAGGCTCGGGTGAAAAACTGTTTTTT; cdr3_aa: CASSPGTGSGEKLFF
d_call: -; v_call: TRBV6-5; j_call: TRBJ1-5; clone_size: -; cdr3_nt: TGTGCCAGCAGCGGGGGGCTCGACAATCAGCCCCAGCATTTT; cdr3_aa: CASSGGLDNQPQHF
d_call: TRBD1; v_call: TRBV5-6; j_call: TRBJ1-2; clone_size: -; cdr3_nt: TGTGCCAGCAGCTTGTTTGGGACAGACTATGGCTACACCTTC; cdr3_aa: CASSLFGTDYGYTF
d_call: TRBD1; v_call: TRBV4-1; j_call: TRBJ2-1; clone_size: -; cdr3_nt: TGCGCCAGCAGCCACGACGACTTTGACAGGGCTAATGAGCAGTTCTTC; cdr3_aa: CASSHDDFDRANEQFF
d_call: TRBD2; v_call: TRBV4-2; j_call: TRBJ2-3; clone_size: -; cdr3_nt: TGTGCCAGCAGCCAAGAAAGTCGAAATGTAGCGGGACCCACAGATACGCAGTATTTT; cdr3_aa: CASSQESRNVAGPTDTQYF
d_call: -; v_call: TRBV5-5; j_call: TRBJ2-7; clone_size: -; cdr3_nt: TGTGCCAGCAGCTTTGTTACGGGTGGGTCCTACGAGCAGTACTTC; cdr3_aa: CASSFVTGGSYEQYF
d_call: -; v_call: TRBV15; j_call: TRBJ1-5; clone_size: few; cdr3_nt: TGTGCCACCAGCAGAGACCCCGGGGCGGGACAGCCCCAGCATTTT; cdr3_aa: CATSRDPGAGQPQHF
d_call: -; v_call: TRBV6-5; j_call: TRBJ2-4; clone_size: few; cdr3_nt: TGTGCCAGCAGTTACGCCAGGGATGGGGTTCGAAACATTCAGTACTTC; cdr3_aa: CASSYARDGVRNIQYF
d_call: -; v_call: TRBV27; j_call: TRBJ1-6; clone_size: -; cdr3_nt: TGTGCCAGCAGTTTATCGCGCGATTCACCCCTCCACTTT; cdr3_aa: CASSLSRDSPLHF
d_call: TRBD1; v_call: TRBV5-1; j_call: TRBJ2-6; clone_size: once; cdr3_nt: TGCGCCAGCAGCTACACACGGGGGACAGGACTGTCTGGGGCCAACGTCCTGACTTTC; cdr3_aa: CASSYTRGTGLSGANVLTF
d_call: -; v_call: TRBV6-6; j_call: TRBJ1-3; clone_size: once; cdr3_nt: TGTGCCAGCAGTTCCCCCCCCAGGGTAGACGGAAACACCATATATTTT; cdr3_aa: CASSSPPRVDGNTIYF
d_call: -; v_call: TRBV28; j_call: TRBJ1-1; clone_size: -; cdr3_nt: TGTGCCAGCAGTTTAACCGTAGGGGGAGTAATGGTGGGGCACACTGAAGCTTTCTTT; cdr3_aa: CASSLTVGGVMVGHTEAFF
d_call: -; v_call: TRBV6-1; j_call: TRBJ1-2; clone_size: -; cdr3_nt: TGTGCCAGCAGTAATCGGGTTGACTACACCTTC; cdr3_aa: CASSNRVDYTF
d_call: -; v_call: TRBV7-9; j_call: TRBJ2-3; clone_size: -; cdr3_nt: TGTGCCAGCAGCCCATCAGGGCCTACCAGGGGCACAGATACGCAGTATTTT; cdr3_aa: CASSPSGPTRGTDTQYF
d_call: TRBD2; v_call: TRBV6-1; j_call: TRBJ2-3; clone_size: -; cdr3_nt: TGTGCCAGCAGTGTGGTAGCGGGATCTACAGATACGCAGTATTTT; cdr3_aa: CASSVVAGSTDTQYF
d_call: -; v_call: TRBV28; j_call: TRBJ1-5; clone_size: -; cdr3_nt: TGTGCCAGCTCTTATGGCAATCAGCCCCAGCATTTT; cdr3_aa: CASSYGNQPQHF
d_call: TRBD1; v_call: TRBV5-6; j_call: TRBJ1-2; clone_size: -; cdr3_nt: TGTGCCAGCAGTCGAGACAGGGAGTGGGGCTACACCTTC; cdr3_aa: CASSRDREWGYTF
d_call: -; v_call: TRBV28; j_call: TRBJ2-3; clone_size: -; cdr3_nt: TGTGCCAGCAGGCCCGGTGGTGGGCGGGTAGATACGCAGTATTTT; cdr3_aa: CASRPGGGRVDTQYF
d_call: -; v_call: TRBV7-2; j_call: TRBJ2-7; clone_size: few; cdr3_nt: TGTGCCAGCAGAATAGCCTACGAGCAGTACTTC; cdr3_aa: CASRIAYEQYF